This T cell receptor (beta chain) was identified in a study of beta chain features in type 1 diabetes. At the level of the study: Age, gender, cell numbers and subset yield matched between patients and controls.

General observations from the study: In all four CD4+ subsets, TCRB CDR3 length was significantly, moderately reduced in type 1 diabetes.

CDR3 length: 14 residues. Deletions cut 3 bases from V and 0 bases from J, with 8 bases between. Germline assignment: CDR1 KGHSH and CDR2 LQKENI. Expressed TCRB transcripts got sequenced, as all isolated RNA was reverse transcribed. The table came from immunoSEQ multiplex PCR; TCRdb's copy has only in-frame clones and leaves some out. The table lists about 260,000 clones, less than 30% of them singletons. Of note for this clone: Its antigen remains unknown. Within the sample, other DNA sequences also encode this same CDR3.

This chain uses TRBV18 with TRBJ1-1; possibly TRBD1 for D (5 bases). Sequencing was done on a sample of naive CD4+ T cells from blood. The sequence derives from a woman between 25 and 40 years old with type 1 diabetes. Written as DNA, the CDR3 is TGTGCCAGCTCACCGGCGACAGTGAACACTGAAGCTTTCTTT. This translates into CASSPATVNTEAFF.